The text below deals with one T cell receptor beta chain. What it binds is unknown. The read halts 3 residues ahead of the CDR3 end, with the missing end drawn from the germline J gene. This CDR3 comprises 15 residues. The V gene's germline CDR1 is LNHDA and CDR2 SQIVND (reference sequence). Trimming removed 3 bases at V and 1 base at J, with 12 bases between. TCRdb's table, derived via immunoSEQ multiplex PCR, lists solely in-frame clones and lacks some. This sample carries under 25,000 clones, none of them present only once. The data originate from a study of T cell clonality in common variable immunodeficiency. Notes on the study in general: Common variable immunodeficiency TCR beta sequences reportedly had fewer deletions and N-nucleotide insertions.

Patients had low serum IgG, IgA and/or IgM and specific antibody deficiency. Caucasian heritage predominated among both patients and controls. This chain joins TRBV19 and TRBJ1-1, with D possibly matching TRBD1 (6 bases). The sequenced sample was peripheral blood mononuclear cells. This TCR came from a human donor with common variable immunodeficiency. The DNA read from the CDR3 is TGTGCCAGTAGTATCGGACAGAGTAAGAACACTGAA. Its translation: CASSIGQSKNTE. The whole CDR3 protein reads CASSIGQSKNTEAFF.